This TCR beta chain stems from a study of cytomegalovirus exposure and HLA in healthy donors (dated by TCRdb to about 2017). Broadly, across the study: An earlier analysis of approximately 640 of the donors reported 250 to 300 Gb of sequence data and some 120 million unique TCR beta sequences from 150 million to 200 million T cells. In addition to the first cohort of about 650 subjects, a separate validation cohort of 120 different subjects was used. Typing coverage varied by locus: roughly 629-630 donors for A, B, C, DRB1 and DQB1; approximately 500 for DQA1; about 590 for DPA1; about 450 for DPB1. Four or five DR-DQ haplotypes were handled as single units for association and clustering because linkage in the cohort was strong. Every discovery cohort repertoire had been produced on one sequencing platform. Roughly 290 gigabases of sequencing data and around 85 million unique TCR sequences made up an early release that covered 500 to 700 HLA-typed donors. The study aimed to test whether signatures of past pathogen exposure could be identified by cataloging public T cell receptors. On average, 235,054 unique TCR beta nucleotide sequences were sequenced per donor among about 400 genotyped donors of the cohort, with about 17% of those sequences being non-productive. To decide whether each TCR beta V gene segment behaved as functional or pseudogenic, an earlier analysis of some 570 of the donors relied on high-throughput TCR beta sequencing. In a later analysis, previously published TCR beta repertoires from 670 or so donors were re-analyzed and high-resolution HLA genotyping was added so that TCR occurrence patterns could be studied. In the later analysis, no new phenotypic data were used to find candidate immune exposures; instead, reliance was placed on TCR beta sequences and their occurrence across donors. Class I and class II HLA loci were covered by the typing at four-digit resolution. Donor age, sex, ethnicity and CMV serostatus were compiled alongside the repertoire data. The T cell repertoires of 666 subjects were profiled by immunosequencing and related to cytomegalovirus serostatus. To predict cytomegalovirus infection status, the study combined high-throughput TCR immunosequencing, statistical association of individual TCRs with disease status, and machine learning. Of the roughly 400 genotyped donors, over 65% fell in the genetic ancestry cluster associated with self-reported Caucasian donors. In a later genetic analysis, genome-wide SNP genotypes for about 60% of the 666 donors were used, and that subset was treated as a discovery cohort. Overall study outcomes, separate from this receptor: The classifier was reported to diagnose cytomegalovirus status with high specificity and sensitivity in both the original cohort and the validation cohort. Linkage disequilibrium might explain the correlated functional status among segregating V segments, but an unknown experimental factor could not be excluded. While some public TCRs were present in many individuals, most TCR sequences turned up only very rarely across donors. Because HLA typing was missing for some donors at each locus, association tests included only the typed subset. When HLA alleles, especially DR and DQ, strongly co-occurred, TCR associations were difficult to assign to individual alleles. A later analysis reported that several top co-occurrence clusters appeared linked to parvovirus B19, influenza, CMV and Epstein-Barr virus. A later genetic analysis associated a missense DCLRE1C variant with V-gene and J-gene trimming of TCR beta chains, and an independent cohort replicated the association. Because the 87-base-pair reads could not distinguish some IMGT-functional V segments, including TRBV6-2 and TRBV6-3, those segments were excluded. This cohort had only TCR beta chains sequenced, and the lack of alpha or paired-chain data limited which features could be detected. In vitro tests confirmed that a few of the cytomegalovirus-associated TCR beta chains recognize cytomegalovirus antigens. A later analysis associated about 16,000 TCR beta sequences with specific HLA alleles at a false discovery rate of 0.05. A further reported finding was that TCR beta sequences accurately predicted the HLA-A and HLA-B alleles for most subjects in the first cohort. For the cohort, immune exposure information was limited to CMV serostatus. In a later analysis, most CMV-associated TCR beta chains were found to appear HLA-restricted, with HLA associations seemingly driven largely by CMV exposure. In a later analysis, HLA-associated TCR beta chains were found to be more clonally expanded and to have lower generation probabilities than equally common non-associated chains. In a later analysis, TCR association rates were found to vary across HLA loci, with the most associated TCRs seen for DRB1 alleles and the fewest for HLA-C alleles. A later genetic analysis reported fewer N-insertions in productive TCRs among donors in an Asian-associated ancestry cluster than the roughly 690-donor mean. Sequencing depth was assumed to be roughly uniform across donors in the presence/absence analyses, though that assumption may not hold. A group of highly shared sequence variants was considered likely to be a technical artifact of the sequencing pipeline. In an earlier analysis of fewer than 750 of the donors, most TCR beta V segments were observed in productive rearrangements about 87% or about 30% of the time, broadly matching IMGT annotations. The study listed 150 to 200 TCR beta chains as associated with cytomegalovirus. According to the authors, the approach could potentially be generalized to other disease states and immunological phenotypes. Seventeen rarely observed V segments, including chromosome 9 orphons, were excluded from the earlier analysis of approximately 500 of the donors because counts were too low.

For this clone: It has no known antigen specificity.

A distance of 19 bases separates the germline ends of V and J, which lose 4 bases and 7 bases respectively. Taken from the germline V gene (reference sequence), the CDR1 and CDR2 loops are LNHNV and YYDKDF. The CDR3 contains 15 residues, cysteine and phenylalanine counted. Only the CDR3 part of the read is kept: 45 bases, read in frame from the first base. The method was the immunoSEQ multiplex PCR assay. For the multiplex PCR, a mixture combining 60 forward primers for TCR Vbeta segments and 13 reverse primers for TCR Jbeta segments was used. Amplification of the CDR3 region of rearranged TCR beta genes was performed with a multiplex PCR assay on genomic DNA. On the Illumina HiSeq System, the amplified TCR beta libraries were sequenced as 87-base-pair reads. The paper's processing steps were these. In a later analysis, 80 million or so unique TCR beta chains were counted across the approximately 620 repertoires, and some 10 million of these chains were shared by at least two donors. Raw reads were error-corrected and collapsed into unique sequences by a nearest-neighbor algorithm in which closely related sequences were merged to remove PCR and sequencing errors. V, D and J gene segments were assigned by aligning CDR3 sequences to IMGT reference sequences. For a sequence to be retained, at least a six-nucleotide match to both a V gene segment and a J gene segment was required. Rearrangements were called productive when the CDR3 lacked stop codons and stayed in frame with V and J; all others were non-productive. Following IMGT convention, CDR3 was defined as the stretch from the second conserved V-encoded cysteine up to the conserved J-encoded phenylalanine. The earlier analysis of fewer than 700 of the donors excluded sequences that lacked an unambiguous match to a single V gene segment. In an earlier analysis of several hundred of the donors, V segments were called functional above 56.7% productive rearrangements and were called segregating when the between-donor standard deviation exceeded 5%. A statistical classification framework was built to diagnose cytomegalovirus status from the catalog of TCR beta chain sequences. In a later analysis, TCR nucleotide sequences were compared against IMGT/GENE-DB human TR gene sequences so that V and J genes could be assigned. Using the TCRdist pipeline, a later analysis assigned CDR3 sequences along with most-parsimonious VDJ recombination scenarios. In a later analysis, every TCR beta chain was defined by the combination of its CDR3 amino acid sequence and its V-gene family, and reads without a unique V-gene family were dropped. In a later analysis, approximately 640 highly shared, low-generation-probability nucleotide sequences were removed to address suspected cross-contamination and a sequencing artifact. A later analysis calculated a clonal expansion index for each public chain from normalized within-repertoire ranks of inferred template counts. In a later analysis, generation probabilities were computed with a VDJ recombination model fitted to out-of-frame rearrangements, and the resulting probabilities were checked against IGoR. A later analysis scored TCR-TCR, TCR-HLA and TCR-CMV co-occurrence with hypergeometric tests, applying a repertoire-size bias correction to TCR pairs. False discovery rates were estimated in a later analysis by permuting HLA or CMV assignments 20 times. In a later analysis, co-occurring TCRs were grouped using DBSCAN, with TCRdist sequence similarity added in when clustering inside HLA-allele-positive subsets. For co-occurrence clustering, repertoires with fewer than 30,000 or more than 120,000 public chains were excluded, along with a handful of repertoires with anomalous nucleotide sharing. TCRdb provides this immuneACCESS table in a form limited to in-frame rearrangements. Some clones are lacking; in checked studies, under half of them reflect an unresolved V gene, and why the rest are absent is not known. V, J and clone size reflect that table, while D and trimming were determined from the DNA. The data table for this sample lists about 39,000 clones. The leading ten clones occupy 3% to 4.5% of the sample.

The cohort consisted of 600 to 750 healthy bone marrow donors. All cohort members were sampled while nominally healthy, although unrecorded immune exposures were likely present. The donor tested CMV seronegative and was one of the 352 seronegative cohort members. A peripheral blood sample was provided by each donor, and peripheral blood mononuclear cells were used for TCR beta sequencing. The Qiagen DNeasy Blood Extraction Kit was used to extract genomic DNA from the blood cell samples. Sequenced sample: PBMCs. The receptor was derived from a male donor in good health and CMV-seronegative. The sequence is built from TRBV15 and TRBJ1-2; the D gene is possibly TRBD1, with 5 bases matching. The DNA reads TGTGCCACCAGCATAAGGACGGGGGGTATAGGTGGCTACACCTTC. It is translated as CATSIRTGGIGGYTF.